This TCR beta chain comes out of a study of blood T cell repertoires in COVID-19 (dated by TCRdb to the early 2020s). Context from the whole study: Collaborator samples came from the United States, Italy and Spain and covered acute and convalescent phases of COVID-19. The material from the prospective study consisted of cDNA or gDNA derived from T cells, B-cell-depleted T cells, or PBMCs. The dataset comprised deeply sampled blood TCRbeta repertoires from subjects exposed to, actively infected with, or recovered from COVID-19. The repertoires were released in a freely available public database intended as a resource for research on the immune response to SARS-CoV-2. Samples came from the ongoing ImmuneRACE study (first 160 participants) plus 1,254 subjects from 6 global collaborators. A de-identified subject ID, COVID-19 status, age in years and sex were almost always included in the sample metadata. Where available, HLA class I and class II types were obtained from metadata supplied by the sample provider rather than from assay-based typing. The full study reports these points: Clinical and demographic metadata were provided uncurated, with the amount varying by source and participant.

Collaborating institutions collected whole blood in K2EDTA tubes following their own protocols. For TCRbeta analysis, collaborators shipped samples in one of three forms: frozen whole blood, isolated PBMCs, or DNA extracted from either of those sample types. TCRbeta CDR3 regions were amplified from genomic DNA using the immunoSEQ Assay, a bias-controlled multiplex PCR. In the authors' own workflow: Within the assay, amplification of reference gene primers was used to estimate how many nucleated cells each sample contained. To quantify the absolute abundance of each unique TCRbeta CDR3 rearrangement, sequence reads were collapsed and filtered. For each sample, productive Simpson clonality was calculated by taking the square root of Simpson's diversity index across productive rearrangements. The immuneACCESS repertoire file appears here via TCRdb, limited to in-frame rearrangements. These files lack a portion of the clones; in checked studies, under half of the deficit traces to unresolved V genes, and the cause of the others is not known. The V and J calls and clone size were taken over from that table, and D and trimming were inferred from the DNA. For this sample there are around 160,000 clones; around nine tenths appear just once. The ten most abundant clones make up 2.3% of the sample.

Taken from cysteine to phenylalanine, the CDR3 has 11 residues. The only DNA kept is the CDR3, 33 bases in frame from the first base. Taken from the germline V gene, the CDR1 and CDR2 loops are KGHSH and LQKENI. Trimming accounts for 4 bases at V and 14 bases at J, while the number of junction bases matched to no gene is 4. As to this clone: Its antigen is currently not known. No base qualities exist here, and no much larger clone lies one base off it.

The sequence joins TRBV18 to TRBJ2-3, and 9 junction bases match TRBD1. This clonotype was obtained from a human donor in a cohort sampled during active COVID-19. Sequenced material: peripheral blood. The DNA sequence follows: TGTGCCAGCTCACTCCGGGACAGGGTGTATTTT. This codes for CASSLRDRVYF.